This T cell receptor beta chain was sequenced during a study of T cell repertoires in aging, cancer and after chemotherapy. Rearranged V-D-J TRB sequences were amplified with a mixed TRB-A/B primer pool. TCRdb re-called the multiplex PCR reads through MiXCR, storing one row per CDR3 protein. Seen here are 850 to 1,000 distinct CDR3 sequences, 20% to 30% observed once, and the top ten hold about two fifths. TCR beta rearrangements were amplified from peripheral blood genomic DNA. The sequence derives from a human donor with a blood cancer. Input material: blood.

The CDR3: CSVATSGRYNEQFF. In nucleotides, the CDR3 is TGCAGTGTGGCGACTAGCGGGAGATACAATGAGCAGTTCTTC. This chain connects TRBV20-1 to TRBJ2-1, with TRBD2 matching over 12 bases. The germline V gene has CDR1 DFQATT and CDR2 SNEGSKA (reference sequence). The CDR3 sequence is 14 residues long. Trimming at V came to 7 bases and at J to 4 bases, leaving 5 bases not matched to a gene.